This T cell receptor (beta chain) is from a study of cytomegalovirus exposure and HLA in healthy donors. Study-wide results and limits: When presence/absence was analysed, sequencing depth was taken to be roughly uniform across donors. It was likely that a cluster of highly shared sequence variants was a sequencing artifact.

The CDR3 totals 15 residues. The germline CDR1 and CDR2 sequences are SEHNR and FQNEAQ (reference sequence). With 5 bases clipped from V and 2 bases from J, the junction kept 8 bases outside the gene matches. A note on this clone: Its target is not known.

Researchers ran the PCR with 60 Vbeta and 13 Jbeta primers. Generated by immunoSEQ multiplex PCR, the TCRdb table keeps only in-frame clones and is missing some. The profile shows approximately 240,000 clones, roughly 91% of them singletons. The chain has TRBV7-9 and TRBJ2-5; 7 bases are shared with TRBD1. This TCR came from a woman aged 18-29 years in good health and CMV-seronegative. The sequenced sample was PBMCs. Here the CDR3 DNA reads TGTGCCAGCAGCAGCTCTCGGGACAGACAAGAGACCCAGTACTTC. Encoded protein: CASSSSRDRQETQYF.